This T cell receptor beta chain originates from a study of shared clonotypes between healthy human individuals (dated by TCRdb to 2018 to 2021). For the study in its entirety: The cohort comprised a couple of women and a few men aged 18 to 49 years. Each donor's leukapheresis produced roughly between roughly 0.9 and 8.9 billion PBMCs. To increase sequencing depth and limit assay-specific biases, TCR repertoire library preparation and sequencing were carried out by different laboratories using diverse techniques. To estimate repertoire size and how much clonotypes are shared between individuals, the study performed deep sequencing of blood TCR repertoires from 4 to 6 healthy adults. For each donor, CD4 naive and CD4 memory were each given three plates, CD8 naive was given two plates, and CD8 memory was given one plate.

Using the deep immunoSEQ assay, TCR CDR3 regions were amplified from genomic DNA by multiplex PCR. Extracted genomic DNA from each cell subset was distributed evenly across all wells of several immunoSEQ 96-well plates, and each plate was treated as a replicate. For sorted subsets, approximately 190 ng genomic DNA, equal to 30,000 or so T cell genomes, was loaded into each replicate PCR. The purified libraries were quantified using a Qubit 3.0 fluorometer, sized with a Bioanalyzer 2100, and then quantified again using the KAPA Library Quantification kit. Every immunoSEQ 96-well plate was sequenced on a separate single-read 150-cycle Illumina NextSeq 550 flow cell. On the authors' methods: Because the immunoSEQ output held only junctional sequences and lacked quality scores, the filtering could not match the filtering applied to full-length reads. To assign V/J genes and CDR3, sequences were annotated using PyIR, a Python wrapper for IgBLAST v1.9, with IMGT germline references. Reads were filtered out if the reads had weak V/J assignments (E-value above 1e-6), no CDR3, stop codons, out-of-frame junctions, or ambiguous translated residues. V3J clonotypes were defined as sequences sharing the same inferred V gene, J gene, and CDR3 amino acid sequence. The percentage overlap between two repertoires was calculated by dividing the number of shared unique clonotypes by the size of the smaller repertoire. Repertoire richness was assessed with RTK rarefaction, the Chao1 estimator, and Recon v2.1 estimates of unobserved clonotypes. Generation probabilities were computed with OLGA for all TCRbeta clonotypes obtained by the gDNA method from several donors. TCRdb provides this immuneACCESS table in a form limited to in-frame rearrangements. Some clones are lacking; in checked studies, under half of them reflect an unresolved V gene, and why the rest are absent is not known. V and J calls and clone size are those listed in that table; D and trimming were worked out from the DNA. Recorded for this sample are over 850,000 clones; more than 75% of them occurred a single time. Jointly, the top ten make up 0.5% to 0.6% of the sample.

The CDR3 runs 12 amino acids, cysteine and phenylalanine included. CDR3 DNA only is kept here, 36 bases in frame from base 1. Deletion took 6 bases off V and 8 bases off J, with a span of 13 bases between the germline ends. The germline V gene supplies CDR1 SGHTA and CDR2 FQGNSA. Only a few counts were recorded for this clone. Its antigen is still unknown. The input lacks base qualities; no much larger clone sits a single base away. The donors were healthy, HIV-negative adults who had no recently reported acute infections or vaccinations. Every donor was a Caucasian adult living in Nashville, Tennessee, USA. CD4+ T cells were enriched by magnetic negative selection; naive cells were then positively selected on CD45RA, and the negative fraction formed the memory subset. Blood was collected by leukapheresis, and PBMCs were isolated by Ficoll-Histopaque density gradient centrifugation and then cryopreserved in liquid nitrogen vapor phase. Purity and quantity of every magnetically sorted T cell population were checked by analytical flow cytometry. Genomic DNA was isolated from each sorted fraction and quantified by UV absorbance on a Nanodrop 2000c.

Paper-wide results and their limitations: Sampling was restricted to blood, and TCR repertoires in tissues likely differ from the TCR repertoires found in blood. Even with the large sequencing depth, rarefaction of the sorted-subset datasets indicated that sequencing was incomplete. Larger estimated clonotype richness was generally found for naive subsets than for memory subsets. Because the study included only a small number of donors, the genetic and exposure-history diversity represented was limited. Pairwise subsampling led to the expectation that sequencing depth would affect the degree of clonotype sharing among donors. Higher generation probabilities were observed for clonotypes shared by all four sorted-subset donors than for non-shared clonotypes. Approximately 5% of naive CD4, 3% to 3.5% of naive CD8, roughly 2.4% of memory CD4, and over 0.35% of memory CD8 clonotypes were shared across a few donors.

Here the chain combines TRBV7-2 and TRBJ1-2; the D gene is unclear. Material: memory CD4+ T cells from PBMCs. The sample's cell subset or site label is to be understood as: CD45RA-negative fraction. The receptor was derived from a man aged 18-30 years in good health. Some clones in this sample may be carry-over from other donors' samples. For the CDR3, the sequence is CASSDSTGGYTF. DNA sequence: TGTGCCAGCAGTGACTCCACCGGGGGCTACACCTTC.